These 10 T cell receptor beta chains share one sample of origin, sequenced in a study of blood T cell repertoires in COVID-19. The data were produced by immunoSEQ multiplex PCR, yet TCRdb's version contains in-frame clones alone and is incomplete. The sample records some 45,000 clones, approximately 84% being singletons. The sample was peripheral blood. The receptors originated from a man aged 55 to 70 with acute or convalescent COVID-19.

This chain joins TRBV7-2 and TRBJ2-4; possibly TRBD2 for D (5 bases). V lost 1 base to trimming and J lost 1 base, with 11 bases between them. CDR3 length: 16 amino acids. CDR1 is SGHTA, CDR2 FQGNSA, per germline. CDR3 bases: TGTGCCAGCAGCTTAGTCGGGGTAGCGGCCAAAAACATTCAGTACTTC. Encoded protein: CASSLVGVAAKNIQYF.

CDR3 DNA sequence: TGTGCCAGCAGCCAAGTCTCTGCGGGGGGGCAAGAGACCCAGTACTTC. Its protein is CASSQVSAGGQETQYF. The chain links TRBV3-1 (or the pseudogene TRBV3-2) to TRBJ2-5, with TRBD2 matching over 9 bases. With V trimmed by 1 base and J by 2 bases, 5 bases remained unmatched. Looked up from germline, CDR1 is LGHDT and CDR2 is YNNKEL (reference sequence). This CDR3 has 16 residues.

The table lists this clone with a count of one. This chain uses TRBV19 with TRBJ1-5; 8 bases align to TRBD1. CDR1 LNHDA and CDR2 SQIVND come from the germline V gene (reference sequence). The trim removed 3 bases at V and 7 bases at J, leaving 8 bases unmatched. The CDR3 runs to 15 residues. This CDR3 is CASSIDWAGGQPQHF. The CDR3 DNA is TGTGCCAGTAGTATTGATTGGGCAGGGGGCCAGCCCCAGCATTTT.

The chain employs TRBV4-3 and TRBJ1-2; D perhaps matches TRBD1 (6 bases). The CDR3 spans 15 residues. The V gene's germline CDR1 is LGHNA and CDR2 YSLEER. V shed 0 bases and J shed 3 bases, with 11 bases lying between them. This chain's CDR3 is CASSQDEGGDYGYTF. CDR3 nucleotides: TGCGCCAGCAGCCAAGATGAGGGGGGGGACTATGGCTACACCTTC.

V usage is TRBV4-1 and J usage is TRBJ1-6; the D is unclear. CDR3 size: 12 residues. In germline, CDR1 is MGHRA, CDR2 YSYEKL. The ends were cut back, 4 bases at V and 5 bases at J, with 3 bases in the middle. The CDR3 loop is CASSPDNSPLHF. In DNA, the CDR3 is TGCGCCAGCAGCCCCGATAATTCACCCCTCCACTTT.

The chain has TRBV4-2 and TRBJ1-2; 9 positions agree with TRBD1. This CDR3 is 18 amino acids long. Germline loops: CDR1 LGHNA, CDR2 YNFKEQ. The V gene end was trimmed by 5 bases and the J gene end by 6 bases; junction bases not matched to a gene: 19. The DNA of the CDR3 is TGTGCCAGCAGCTCCTATCCGGGACAGGGAATGGATTATAATGGCTACACCTTC. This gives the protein CASSSYPGQGMDYNGYTF.

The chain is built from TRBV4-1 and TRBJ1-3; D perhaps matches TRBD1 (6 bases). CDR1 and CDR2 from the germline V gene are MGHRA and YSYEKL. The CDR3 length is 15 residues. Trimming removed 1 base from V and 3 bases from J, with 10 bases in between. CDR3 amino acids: CASSQVPRGGNTIYF. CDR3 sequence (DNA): TGCGCCAGCAGCCAAGTCCCCAGGGGTGGAAACACCATATATTTT.

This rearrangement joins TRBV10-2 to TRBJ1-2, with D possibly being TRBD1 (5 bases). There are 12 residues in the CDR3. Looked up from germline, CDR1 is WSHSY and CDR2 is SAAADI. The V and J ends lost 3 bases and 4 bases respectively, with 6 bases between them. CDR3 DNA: TGCGCCAGCAGTGAAAGGGGCTATGGCTACACCTTC. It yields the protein CASSERGYGYTF.

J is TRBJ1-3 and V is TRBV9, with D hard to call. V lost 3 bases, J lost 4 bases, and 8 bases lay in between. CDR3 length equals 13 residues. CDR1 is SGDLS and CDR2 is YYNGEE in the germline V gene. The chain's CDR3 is CASSGTGGNTIYF. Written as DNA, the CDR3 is TGTGCCAGCAGCGGTACGGGGGGAAACACCATATATTTT.

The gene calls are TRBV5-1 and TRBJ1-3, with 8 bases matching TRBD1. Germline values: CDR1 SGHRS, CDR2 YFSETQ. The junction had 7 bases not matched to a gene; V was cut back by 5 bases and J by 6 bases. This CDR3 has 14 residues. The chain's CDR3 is CASSPDREANTIYF. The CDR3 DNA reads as TGCGCCAGCAGTCCGGACAGGGAGGCAAACACCATATATTTT.